The 14 T cell receptor beta chains below were found in one sample sequenced in a study of response to subunit inactivated influenza vaccine. TCRdb re-derived calls from the RT-PCR reads in MiXCR, one entry per CDR3 protein. The sample has just under 550,000 distinct CDR3 sequences, approximately 22% seen once. These data are also associated with another study on T cells expressing NK-cell markers. That work adds: With UMIs, 5'RACE template switching was used to make TCR beta cDNA.

The sample was CD4+ T cells sorted from PBMCs, taken 11 to 12 days after vaccination. The receptors derive from a man aged 45 to 65 who received an inactivated influenza vaccine.

The CDR3, as DNA: TGCAGTGCTAGGACCGATAATGAAAAACTGTTTTTT. Encoded protein: CSARTDNEKLFF. The chain joins TRBV20-1 to TRBJ1-4, with D hard to call. This CDR3 contains 12 residues. V was trimmed by 3 bases and J by 4 bases, leaving 6 bases between them. Germline CDR1 DFQATT, CDR2 SNEGSKA (reference sequence).

This clonotype came up many times. The J gene is TRBJ1-2, the V gene TRBV2, with D hard to call. CDR1 is SNHLY, CDR2 FYNNEI, per germline. Trimming pared 6 bases from V and 2 bases from J, leaving 16 bases between. The CDR3 length is 15 residues. The CDR3 sequence is CASSSTPGANYGYTF. The DNA of the CDR3 is TGTGCCAGCAGCTCTACCCCCGGAGCAAACTATGGCTACACCTTC.

The rearrangement uses TRBV20-1 and TRBJ2-7, with 9 bases fitting TRBD1. Germline V gene lookup returns CDR1 DFQATT and CDR2 SNEGSKA (reference sequence). V shed 6 bases and J 7 bases; nucleotides not matched to a gene: 13. CDR3 length: 14 amino acids. CDR3 nucleotides: TGCAGTGCGTGGGACAGGGCGCGATGGGGAGAGCAGTACTTC. As protein: CSAWDRARWGEQYF.

This clonotype has more than one count but fewer than ten. The V gene is TRBV29-1, the J gene TRBJ2-7; no reliable D call. This CDR3 has 12 residues. Germline V CDR1 and CDR2: SQVTM, ANQGSEA. Trimming left V 0 bases short and J 6 bases short, with 9 bases between. DNA for the CDR3: TGCAGCGTTGAAGATGAGATATCCGAGCAGTACTTC. This encodes CSVEDEISEQYF.

In this sample, this clonotype turned up a few times. The rearrangement joins TRBV25-1 to TRBJ2-2, with 10 bases identical to TRBD1. Germline V gives CDR1 MGHDK, CDR2 SYGVNS. This CDR3 is 18 amino acids long. V shed 4 bases and J 0 bases; nucleotides not matched to a gene: 8. The CDR3 DNA follows: TGTGCCAGCAGTGGGAGACAGGGGGCGGTTTCGAACACCGGGGAGCTGTTTTTT. This encodes CASSGRQGAVSNTGELFF.

This chain uses TRBV6-5 with TRBJ2-3; TRBD1 matches 10 bases. Germline CDR1 MNHEY, CDR2 SVGAGI. The CDR3 totals 13 residues. V gave up 4 bases and J gave up 9 bases; unmatched junction bases: 4. This chain's CDR3 is CASSFRDRGTQYF. CDR3 bases: TGTGCCAGCAGTTTCCGGGACAGGGGCACGCAGTATTTT.

V is TRBV5-6 and J is TRBJ2-2; 8 bases are shared with TRBD1. This CDR3 has 17 amino acids. With V trimmed by 0 bases and J by 1 base, 5 bases remained unmatched. Germline CDR1 SGHDT, CDR2 YYEEEE. The CDR3 bases are TGTGCCAGCAGCTTGGAGTATGGGACAGGGAACACCGGGGAGCTGTTTTTT. As protein: CASSLEYGTGNTGELFF.

This chain connects TRBV20-1 to TRBJ2-1; 10 positions agree with TRBD1. V lost 1 base to trimming and J lost 7 bases; unmatched junction nucleotides: 4. CDR1 is DFQATT, CDR2 SNEGSKA, per germline (reference sequence). This CDR3 region has 14 residues. DNA for the CDR3: TGCAGTGCTAGAGCCGACAGGGGGCTTAATGAGCAGTTCTTC. Translated: CSARADRGLNEQFF.

The chain links TRBV12-3 or TRBV12-4 to TRBJ1-1; the match to TRBD1 covers 10 bases. The CDR3 runs to 16 residues. The trim removed 6 bases at V and 0 bases at J, leaving 7 bases unmatched. CDR3 region: CASRPRGTGVNTEAFF. CDR3 DNA sequence: TGTGCCAGCAGACCCCGTGGGACAGGGGTGAACACTGAAGCTTTCTTT.

The rearrangement uses TRBV5-5 and TRBJ1-5; 10 positions match TRBD1. The CDR3 sequence is 16 residues long. The J segment lost 6 bases and the V segment lost 4 bases, leaving 10 bases of the junction unmatched. The germline CDR1 and CDR2 sequences are SGHKS and YYEKEE (reference sequence). The CDR3: CASSPSGTGDFQPQHF. The CDR3 DNA reads TGTGCCAGCAGCCCGTCCGGGACAGGGGATTTTCAGCCCCAGCATTTT. The full variable domain, rest sourced from reference TRBV5-5 and TRBJ1-5, is DAGVTQSPTHLIKTRGQQVTLRCSPISGHKSVSWYQQVLGQGPQFIFQYYEKEERGRGNFPDRFSARQFPNYSSELNVNALLLGDSALYLCASSPSGTGDFQPQHFGDGTRLSIL.

Only a few counts were recorded for this clonotype. The chain employs TRBV2 and TRBJ1-4; D might be TRBD1 (6 bases). The CDR3 runs 12 residues. Germline CDR1 reads SNHLY; CDR2 reads FYNNEI. Trimming shortened V by 7 bases and J by 8 bases, and 11 bases separated the two germline ends. DNA of the CDR3: TGTGCCAGCAAAACAGGGAGGGAAAAACTGTTTTTT. This codes for CASKTGREKLFF.

This clonotype has just a few counts. CDR3 in amino acids: CASSLQTGGREKLFF. The CDR3 coding sequence is TGTGCCAGCAGCTTGCAGACAGGGGGTAGAGAAAAACTGTTTTTT. The rearrangement links TRBV7-2 to TRBJ1-4, with 9 positions matching TRBD1. With V trimmed by 3 bases and J by 8 bases, 7 bases remained unmatched. This CDR3 spans 15 amino acids. Germline V gene data show CDR1 as SGHTA and CDR2 as FQGNSA.

The rearrangement links TRBV6-1 to TRBJ2-5, with D perhaps being TRBD1 or TRBD2 (5 bases each). The CDR3 is made up of 13 amino acids. Between the trimmed V and J ends, which lost 3 bases and 1 base, there was a span of 6 bases. Germline V gives CDR1 MNHNS, CDR2 SASEGT. DNA for the CDR3: TGTGCCAGCAGTGATGGGGGCCAAGAGACCCAGTACTTC. It is translated as CASSDGGQETQYF.

There are a few counts of this clonotype. V and J are TRBV20-1 and TRBJ2-7, with 9 positions matching TRBD2. Unmatched junction bases numbered 10, after V lost 5 bases and J lost 2 bases. The CDR3 has 15 amino acids. CDR1 DFQATT and CDR2 SNEGSKA come from the germline V gene (reference sequence). The CDR3 here is CSAPFSLAGTYEQYF. The CDR3 bases are TGCAGTGCTCCTTTCAGCCTAGCGGGGACCTACGAGCAGTACTTC.